These 6 T cell receptor beta chains were all obtained from the same sample, sequenced in a study of T cell responses to AZD1222 COVID-19 vaccine. Sequencing used immunoSEQ multiplex PCR; TCRdb keeps in-frame clones, though not all of them. The sample comprises roughly 150,000 clones, 80% to 95% of which are singletons, and 2.3% rests with the top ten. Sequencing was performed on peripheral blood, taken on day 0 of AZD1222 vaccination. These receptors were obtained from an adult in good health.

This chain connects TRBV2 to TRBJ1-1; maybe TRBD1 (5 bases). The germline gives CDR1 SNHLY, CDR2 FYNNEI. The CDR3 extends over 13 amino acids. V was shortened by 7 bases and J by 1 base, with 10 bases between the two germline ends. CDR3 region: CASIFQGNTEAFF. CDR3 sequence (DNA): TGTGCCAGCATCTTCCAGGGGAACACTGAAGCTTTCTTT. The whole variable domain, remainder taken from reference TRBV2 and TRBJ1-1, is EPEVTQTPSHQVTQMGQEVILRCVPISNHLYFYWYRQILGQKVEFLVSFYNNEISEKSEIFDDQFSVERPDGSNFTLKIRSTKLEDSAMYFCASIFQGNTEAFFGQGTRLTVV.

This chain joins TRBV7-2 and TRBJ2-3; 13 nucleotides line up with TRBD2. The CDR3 loop spans 18 amino acids. V was clipped by 5 bases and J by 6 bases; unmatched bases: 14. From germline, CDR1 is SGHTA and CDR2 FQGNSA. CDR3 amino acids: CASSQAILLAGGPDTQYF. The CDR3 DNA is TGTGCCAGCAGCCAAGCTATTTTACTAGCGGGGGGGCCGGATACGCAGTATTTT.

This clone was seen a handful of times. The chain joins TRBV2 to TRBJ2-1, with a possible D match to TRBD2 (6 bases). This CDR3 has 14 residues. Germline V lookup: CDR1 SNHLY, CDR2 FYNNEI. V was clipped by 6 bases and J by 4 bases, with 13 bases between them. This CDR3 is CASRPGLPYNEQFF. For the CDR3, the DNA is TGTGCCAGCAGACCGGGACTGCCATACAATGAGCAGTTCTTC.

The rearrangement uses TRBV28 and TRBJ2-2; 13 nucleotides line up with TRBD2. CDR3 length: 18 residues. From germline, CDR1 is MDHEN and CDR2 SYDVKM. The V gene end was trimmed by 7 bases and the J gene end by 6 bases; junction bases not matched to a gene: 14. Here the CDR3 DNA reads TGTGCCAGCACCAGAAGGACTAGCGGGAGTGGAGGGGCCGGGGAGCTGTTTTTT. It specifies CASTRRTSGSGGAGELFF.

The chain employs TRBV5-1 and TRBJ2-2; D gene ambiguous. V was shortened by 0 bases and J by 0 bases, with 6 bases between the two germline ends. The CDR3 extends over 15 amino acids. Germline CDR1 reads SGHRS; CDR2 reads YFSETQ. The CDR3 DNA is TGCGCCAGCAGCTTGGGGAACGCGAACACCGGGGAGCTGTTTTTT. Translated: CASSLGNANTGELFF.

In the case of this clone: Other DNA sequences within the sample encode an identical CDR3. CDR3 in DNA: TGTGCCAGCAGCCTGGGACTAGCGGGCACCGGGGAGCTGTTTTTT. It encodes CASSLGLAGTGELFF. The J gene is TRBJ2-2, the V gene TRBV7-3; 12 bases map to TRBD2. The length of the CDR3 is 15 residues. Germline assignment: CDR1 SGHTA and CDR2 FQGTGA. The V gene end was trimmed by 5 bases and the J gene end by 4 bases; junction bases not matched to a gene: 2.